The T cell receptor beta chain described here comes from a study of cytomegalovirus exposure and HLA in healthy donors. Study-level information: A previous analysis identified more than 100 million unique TCR beta sequences derived from roughly 190 million T cells. Study findings and constraints: Among donors in an Asian-associated ancestry cluster, a later analysis reportedly found fewer N-insertions than the roughly 670-donor mean. Relative to equally common others, HLA-associated TCR beta chains showed greater clonal expansion in a later analysis.

Concerning this clone: No antigen is known for it.

The PCR had 60 Vbeta and 13 Jbeta primers. Repertoires were generated with immunoSEQ multiplex PCR, while TCRdb's copy carries only in-frame clones and drops some. This table has about 60,000 clones, roughly two thirds appearing once. The CDR3 totals 14 residues. Germline V lookup: CDR1 LNHDA, CDR2 SQIVND (reference sequence). V shed 11 bases, J shed 5 bases, and the junction held 10 bases outside the gene matches. The clonotype comes from a man aged 50-60 years in good health and CMV-seronegative. V usage is TRBV19 and J usage is TRBJ1-1, with 11 positions matching TRBD1. What was sequenced was PBMCs. CDR3: CASTPGQGVTEAFF. The CDR3 DNA is TGTGCCTCCACCCCGGGACAGGGGGTTACTGAAGCTTTCTTT.